The 19 T cell receptor beta chains in this list originate from one sample, sequenced in a study of blood T cell repertoires in COVID-19. Only in-frame clones appear in the TCRdb table, and some are missing; sequencing was by immunoSEQ multiplex PCR. The repertoire holds 110,000 or so clones, with approximately 84% as singletons. Material for sequencing was peripheral blood. These receptors were obtained from a woman in her thirties or forties with acute or convalescent COVID-19.

This clone was seen just once. V gene TRBV2 combines with J gene TRBJ1-2; 8 bases fit TRBD1. J was trimmed by 7 bases and V by 4 bases; bases with no gene match: 11. Per germline, CDR1 SNHLY and CDR2 FYNNEI. The CDR3 is 15 amino acids. CDR3 sequence reads: CASSARTGRSGGYTF. CDR3 sequence (DNA): TGTGCCAGCAGTGCCAGGACAGGGCGGAGCGGTGGCTACACCTTC.

The chain joins TRBV10-3 to TRBJ1-5, with D possibly being TRBD1 (5 bases). The CDR3 is 13 amino acids. V was pared by 6 bases and J by 3 bases, with 9 bases between. Germline loops: CDR1 ENHRY, CDR2 SYGVKD. In DNA form, the CDR3 reads TGTGCCATCAGCGGGGGGTACAATCAGCCCCAGCATTTT. Its translation: CAISGGYNQPQHF.

The chain carries TRBV7-9 and TRBJ2-7, with 11 positions matching TRBD1. The V segment lost 5 bases and the J segment 5 bases; nucleotides outside the gene matches: 11. Germline V lookup: CDR1 SEHNR, CDR2 FQNEAQ (reference sequence). The CDR3 covers 16 residues. Here the CDR3 reads CASSLIPGTGGDEQYF. The CDR3 DNA follows: TGTGCCAGCAGCCTGATTCCCGGGACAGGGGGGGACGAGCAGTACTTC.

The rearrangement uses TRBV2 and TRBJ2-2; D possibly corresponds to TRBD1 (6 bases). Per germline, CDR1 SNHLY and CDR2 FYNNEI. The CDR3 is 15 residues long. With 6 bases removed from V and 3 bases from J, the gap between germline ends came to 14 bases. The CDR3 DNA sequence: TGTGCCAGCAGACGACAGGTGTCATACACCGGGGAGCTGTTTTTT. Translating it yields CASRRQVSYTGELFF. The entire variable domain, with the rest obtained from reference TRBV2 and TRBJ2-2, is as follows: EPEVTQTPSHQVTQMGQEVILRCVPISNHLYFYWYRQILGQKVEFLVSFYNNEISEKSEIFDDQFSVERPDGSNFTLKIRSTKLEDSAMYFCASRRQVSYTGELFFGEGSRLTVL.

V usage is TRBV7-9 and J usage is TRBJ1-4; TRBD1 matches at 8 bases. Losses at the gene ends were 7 bases for V and 8 bases for J; bases not matched to a gene: 6. Germline CDR1 SEHNR, CDR2 FQNEAQ (reference sequence). This CDR3 has 13 amino acids. Here the CDR3 DNA reads TGTGCCAGCAACGACAGGGGTGGCGAAAAACTGTTTTTT. Its translation: CASNDRGGEKLFF.

The chain couples TRBV30 to TRBJ1-4; D call uncertain. This CDR3 comprises 14 residues. The germline CDR1 and CDR2 sequences are GTSNPN and SVGIG (reference sequence). The germline V and J ends were trimmed by 3 bases and 8 bases, with 16 bases remaining between them. The DNA of the CDR3 is TGTGCCTGGAGACGAGGCAGAGGCAACGAAAAACTGTTTTTT. Translated, it gives CAWRRGRGNEKLFF.

This chain connects TRBV5-6 to TRBJ2-3; 9 bases are shared with TRBD2. The germline V gene has CDR1 SGHDT and CDR2 YYEEEE. J lost 0 bases, V lost 1 base, and 6 bases had no gene match. The length of the CDR3 is 17 residues. CDR3 sequence reads: CASSLNSGGSSTDTQYF. As DNA, the CDR3 is TGTGCCAGCAGCTTGAATAGCGGGGGCTCTAGCACAGATACGCAGTATTTT.

This clone occurred a few times. The rearrangement joins TRBV3-1 (or the pseudogene TRBV3-2) to TRBJ2-7; D gene uncertain. CDR3 length equals 13 residues. The V end lost 1 base, the J end lost 4 bases, and 8 bases lay between the germline ends. The germline gives CDR1 LGHDT, CDR2 YNNKEL (reference sequence). The CDR3 reads CASSQASRYEQYF. CDR3 nucleotides: TGTGCCAGCAGCCAAGCTAGTAGGTACGAGCAGTACTTC.

The genes are TRBV3-1 (or the pseudogene TRBV3-2) and TRBJ1-1; no firm D call. Trimming removed 4 bases at V and 4 bases at J, with 16 bases between. The CDR3 sequence is 15 residues long. The germline gives CDR1 LGHDT, CDR2 YNNKEL (reference sequence). The CDR3 DNA reads TGTGCCAGCAGCCGCCAACTTCTTCGGGGCACTGAAGCTTTCTTT. As protein: CASSRQLLRGTEAFF.

V is TRBV3-1 (or the pseudogene TRBV3-2) and J is TRBJ2-1; a possible D gene is TRBD2 (6 bases). Trimming stripped 6 bases from V and 2 bases from J, with 17 bases between. This CDR3 is built from 16 residues. In germline, CDR1 is LGHDT, CDR2 YNNKEL (reference sequence). The CDR3 loop reads CASSPFGGGAYNEQFF. DNA of the CDR3: TGTGCCAGCAGTCCCTTCGGGGGTGGGGCCTACAATGAGCAGTTCTTC.

The chain combines TRBV6-1 with TRBJ1-1; 7 bases map to TRBD1. CDR3 length: 13 amino acids. From germline, CDR1 is MNHNS and CDR2 SASEGT. Trimming cost V 7 bases and J 7 bases; bases outside gene matches: 9. CDR3 amino acids: CASNGQDFGEAFF. The CDR3 DNA follows: TGTGCCAGCAATGGACAGGATTTTGGTGAAGCTTTCTTT.

The chain joins TRBV2 to TRBJ1-4; 10 nucleotides align to TRBD1. Trimming at V came to 11 bases and at J to 4 bases, leaving 7 bases not matched to a gene. CDR1 is SNHLY and CDR2 is FYNNEI in the germline V gene. The CDR3 loop spans 14 amino acids. The chain's CDR3 is CAGDRGLGNEKLFF. The DNA for the CDR3 is TGTGCCGGGGACAGGGGTTTAGGTAATGAAAAACTGTTTTTT.

The genes are TRBV18 and TRBJ1-5; 10 nucleotides match TRBD1. V lost 4 bases, J lost 4 bases, and 10 bases stayed unmatched. The CDR3 runs to 17 residues. Germline CDR1 reads KGHSH; CDR2 reads LQKENI. The CDR3 DNA reads as TGTGCCAGCTCACGCGATCCTCCGGGACAGGGGAATCAGCCCCAGCATTTT. Amino acid sequence: CASSRDPPGQGNQPQHF.

V is TRBV5-1 and J is TRBJ2-1; 9 nucleotides line up with TRBD1. The CDR3 runs to 19 residues. Losses at the gene ends were 1 base for V and 5 bases for J; bases not matched to a gene: 16. CDR1 is SGHRS, CDR2 YFSETQ, per germline. The CDR3 coding sequence is TGCGCCAGCAGCTTGCCTCTCCACTTGGGGACAGGGTCTAACAATGAGCAGTTCTTC. Translation: CASSLPLHLGTGSNNEQFF.

The V and J genes are TRBV27 and TRBJ1-4; D is ambiguous. The ends were cut back, 5 bases at V and 8 bases at J, with 18 bases in the middle. The CDR3 covers 15 residues. The germline V gene has CDR1 MNHEY and CDR2 SMNVEV (reference sequence). The CDR3 loop reads CASSPRGGREEKLFF. DNA of the CDR3: TGTGCCAGCAGTCCCCGAGGTGGGAGGGAGGAAAAACTGTTTTTT.

The chain joins TRBV5-5 to TRBJ2-7; tentatively, D is TRBD2 (6 bases). CDR1 is SGHKS and CDR2 is YYEKEE in the germline V gene (reference sequence). This CDR3 is 14 amino acids long. The ends were cut back, 4 bases at V and 0 bases at J, with 11 bases in the middle. The CDR3 here is CASSGGTASYEQYF. CDR3 DNA sequence: TGTGCCAGCAGCGGCGGGACCGCCTCCTACGAGCAGTACTTC.

The genes are TRBV5-4 and TRBJ2-7; 7 bases match TRBD1. CDR3 length: 14 amino acids. V lost 1 base and J lost 5; bases outside the gene matches: 6. Germline CDR1 SGHNT, CDR2 YYREEE (reference sequence). CDR3 sequence (DNA): TGTGCCAGCAGCTTGATGCAGGGGGACGACGAGCAGTACTTC. Residues: CASSLMQGDDEQYF.

The chain uses TRBV10-2 and TRBJ2-2, with D unresolved. The ends were cut back, 8 bases at V and 2 bases at J, with 15 bases in the middle. CDR1 and CDR2 from the germline V gene are WSHSY and SAAADI. The CDR3 loop spans 15 amino acids. CDR3 region: CASCFASLNTGELFF. The CDR3 coding sequence is TGCGCCAGCTGTTTCGCGAGCTTAAACACCGGGGAGCTGTTTTTT.

The chain is built from TRBV29-1 and TRBJ1-1; 8 bases are a match to TRBD1. Losses at the gene ends were 8 bases for V and 1 base for J; bases not matched to a gene: 3. Germline values: CDR1 SQVTM, CDR2 ANQGSEA. The CDR3 contains 12 residues. The chain's CDR3 is CSFGQGNTEAFF. In DNA, the CDR3 is TGCAGCTTTGGACAGGGGAACACTGAAGCTTTCTTT.